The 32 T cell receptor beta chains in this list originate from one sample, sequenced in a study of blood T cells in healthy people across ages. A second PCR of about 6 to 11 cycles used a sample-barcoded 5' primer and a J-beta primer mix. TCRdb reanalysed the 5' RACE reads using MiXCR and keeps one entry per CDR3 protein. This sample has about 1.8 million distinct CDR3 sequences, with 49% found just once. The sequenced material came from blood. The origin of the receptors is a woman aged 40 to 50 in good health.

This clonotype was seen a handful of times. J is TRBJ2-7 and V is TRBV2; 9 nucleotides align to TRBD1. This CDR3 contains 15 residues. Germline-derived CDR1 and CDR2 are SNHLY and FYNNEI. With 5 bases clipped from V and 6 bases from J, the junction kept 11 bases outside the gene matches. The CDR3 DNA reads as TGTGCCAGCAGTTACGCCGGGACAGGGACCCGCGAGCAGTACTTC. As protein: CASSYAGTGTREQYF.

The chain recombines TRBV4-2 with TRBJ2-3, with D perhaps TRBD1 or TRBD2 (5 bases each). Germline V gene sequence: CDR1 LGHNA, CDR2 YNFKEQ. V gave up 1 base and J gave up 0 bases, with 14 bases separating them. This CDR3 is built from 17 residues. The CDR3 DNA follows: TGTGCCAGCAGCCAAGGTCTTGAGGGGCCAAGCACAGATACGCAGTATTTT. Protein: CASSQGLEGPSTDTQYF.

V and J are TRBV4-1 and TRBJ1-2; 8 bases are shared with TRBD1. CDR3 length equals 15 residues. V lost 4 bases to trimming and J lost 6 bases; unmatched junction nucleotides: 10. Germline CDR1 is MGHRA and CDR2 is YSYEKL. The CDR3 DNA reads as TGCGCCAGCAGCCCTGGACAGGGACTGAGGGATGGCTACACCTTC. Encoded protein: CASSPGQGLRDGYTF.

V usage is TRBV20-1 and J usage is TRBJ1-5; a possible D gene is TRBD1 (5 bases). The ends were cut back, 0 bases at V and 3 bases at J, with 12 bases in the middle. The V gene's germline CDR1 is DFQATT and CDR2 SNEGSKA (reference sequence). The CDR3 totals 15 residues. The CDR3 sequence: CSARDWAGTNQPQHF. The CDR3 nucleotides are TGCAGTGCTAGAGATTGGGCAGGGACCAATCAGCCCCAGCATTTT.

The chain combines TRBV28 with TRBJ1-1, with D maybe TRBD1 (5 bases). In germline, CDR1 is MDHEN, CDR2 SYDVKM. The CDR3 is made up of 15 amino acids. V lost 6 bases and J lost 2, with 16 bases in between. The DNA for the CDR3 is TGTGCCAGCAGGCCAAACCAGGGACGAAACACTGAAGCTTTCTTT. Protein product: CASRPNQGRNTEAFF.

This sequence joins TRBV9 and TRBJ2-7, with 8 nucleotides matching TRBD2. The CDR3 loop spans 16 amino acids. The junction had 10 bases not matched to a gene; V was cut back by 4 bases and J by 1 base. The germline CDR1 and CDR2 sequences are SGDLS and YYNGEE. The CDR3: CASSSQLVAGSYEQYF. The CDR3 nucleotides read TGTGCCAGCAGCTCCCAGTTGGTAGCGGGGTCCTACGAGCAGTACTTC.

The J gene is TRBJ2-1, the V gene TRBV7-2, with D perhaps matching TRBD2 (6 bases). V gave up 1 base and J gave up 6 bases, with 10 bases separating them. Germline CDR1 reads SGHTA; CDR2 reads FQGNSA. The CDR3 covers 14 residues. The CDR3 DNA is TGTGCCAGCAGCTTAGGGACTATTTTCAATGAGCAGTTCTTC. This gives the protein CASSLGTIFNEQFF.

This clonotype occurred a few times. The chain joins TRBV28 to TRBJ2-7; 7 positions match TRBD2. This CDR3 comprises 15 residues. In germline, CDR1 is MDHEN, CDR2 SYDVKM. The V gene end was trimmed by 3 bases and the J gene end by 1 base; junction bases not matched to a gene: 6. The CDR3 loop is CASSFPTSWSYEQYF. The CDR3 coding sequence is TGTGCCAGCAGTTTCCCGACTAGCTGGTCCTACGAGCAGTACTTC.

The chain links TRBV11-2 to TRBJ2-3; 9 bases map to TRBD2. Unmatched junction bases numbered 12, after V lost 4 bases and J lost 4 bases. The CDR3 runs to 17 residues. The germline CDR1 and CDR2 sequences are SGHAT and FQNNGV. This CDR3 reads CASSSSTGTSSPDTQYF. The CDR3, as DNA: TGTGCCAGCAGCTCCTCGACCGGGACTAGCTCCCCAGATACGCAGTATTTT.

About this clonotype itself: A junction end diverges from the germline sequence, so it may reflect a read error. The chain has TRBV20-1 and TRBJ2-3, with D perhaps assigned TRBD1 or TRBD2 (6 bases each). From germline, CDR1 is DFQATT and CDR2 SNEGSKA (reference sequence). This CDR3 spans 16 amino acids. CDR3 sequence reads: CSARDQWGASTDTRYF. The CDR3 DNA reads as TGCAGTGCTAGAGATCAGTGGGGGGCAAGCACAGATACGCGGTATTTT.

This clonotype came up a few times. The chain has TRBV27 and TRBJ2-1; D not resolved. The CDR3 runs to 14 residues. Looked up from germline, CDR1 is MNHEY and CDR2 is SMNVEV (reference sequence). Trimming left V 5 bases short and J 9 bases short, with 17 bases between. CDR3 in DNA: TGTGCCAGCAGTAAGCAACGCCAAACGGCTGAGCAGTTCTTC. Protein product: CASSKQRQTAEQFF.

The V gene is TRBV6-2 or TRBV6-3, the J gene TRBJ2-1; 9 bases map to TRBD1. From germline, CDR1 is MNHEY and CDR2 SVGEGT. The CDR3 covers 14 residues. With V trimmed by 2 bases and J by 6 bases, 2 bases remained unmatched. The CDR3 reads CASSYNRGPNEQFF. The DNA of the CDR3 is TGTGCCAGCAGTTACAACAGGGGGCCCAATGAGCAGTTCTTC.

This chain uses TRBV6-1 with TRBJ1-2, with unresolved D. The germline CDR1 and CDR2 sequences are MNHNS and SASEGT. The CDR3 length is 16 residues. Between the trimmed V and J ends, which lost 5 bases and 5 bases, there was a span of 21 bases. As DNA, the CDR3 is TGTGCCAGCAGTAACCAGCGTACCCCGTCGGCTTATGGCTACACCTTC. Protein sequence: CASSNQRTPSAYGYTF.

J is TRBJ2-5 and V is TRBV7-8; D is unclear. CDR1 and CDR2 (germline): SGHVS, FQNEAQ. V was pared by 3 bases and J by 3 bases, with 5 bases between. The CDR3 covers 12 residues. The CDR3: CASSFPKETQYF. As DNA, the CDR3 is TGTGCCAGCAGCTTCCCAAAAGAGACCCAGTACTTC.

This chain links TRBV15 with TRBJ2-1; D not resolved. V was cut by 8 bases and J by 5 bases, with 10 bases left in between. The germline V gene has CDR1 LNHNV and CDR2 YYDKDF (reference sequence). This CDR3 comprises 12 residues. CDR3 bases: TGTGCCACCCTCGTCAAAAACAATGAGCAGTTCTTC. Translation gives CATLVKNNEQFF.

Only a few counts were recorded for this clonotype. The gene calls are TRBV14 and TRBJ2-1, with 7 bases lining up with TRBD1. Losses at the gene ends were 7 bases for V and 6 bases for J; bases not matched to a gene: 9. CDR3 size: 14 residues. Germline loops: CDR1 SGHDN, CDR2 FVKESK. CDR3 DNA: TGTGCCAGCACCCGGGACAGAGTCGTCAATGAGCAGTTCTTC. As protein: CASTRDRVVNEQFF.

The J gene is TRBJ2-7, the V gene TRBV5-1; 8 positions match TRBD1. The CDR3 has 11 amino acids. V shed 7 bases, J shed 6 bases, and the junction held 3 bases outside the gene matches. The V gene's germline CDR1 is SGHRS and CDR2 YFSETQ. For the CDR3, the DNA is TGCGCCAGCGGAGACAGGGGCGAGCAGTACTTC. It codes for CASGDRGEQYF.

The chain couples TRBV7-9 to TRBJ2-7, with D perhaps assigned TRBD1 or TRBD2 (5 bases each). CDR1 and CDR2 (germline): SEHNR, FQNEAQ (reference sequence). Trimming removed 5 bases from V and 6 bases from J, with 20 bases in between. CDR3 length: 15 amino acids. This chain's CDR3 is CASSPTTGTLFEQYF. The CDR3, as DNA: TGTGCCAGCAGCCCGACTACCGGGACCCTTTTCGAGCAGTACTTC.

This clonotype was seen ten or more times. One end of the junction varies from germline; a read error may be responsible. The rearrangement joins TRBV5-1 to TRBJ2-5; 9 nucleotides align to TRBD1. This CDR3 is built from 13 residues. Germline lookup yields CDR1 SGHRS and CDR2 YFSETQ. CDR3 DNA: TGTGCCAGCACCGGACAGGGGCAAGAGACCCAGTACTTC. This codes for CASTGQGQETQYF.

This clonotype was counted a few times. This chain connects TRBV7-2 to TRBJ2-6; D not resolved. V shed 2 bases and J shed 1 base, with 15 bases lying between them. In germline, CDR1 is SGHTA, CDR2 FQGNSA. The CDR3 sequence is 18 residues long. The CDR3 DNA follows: TGTGCCAGCAGCTTACTTGGTATTCCTATTTCTGGGGCCAACGTCCTGACTTTC. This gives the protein CASSLLGIPISGANVLTF.

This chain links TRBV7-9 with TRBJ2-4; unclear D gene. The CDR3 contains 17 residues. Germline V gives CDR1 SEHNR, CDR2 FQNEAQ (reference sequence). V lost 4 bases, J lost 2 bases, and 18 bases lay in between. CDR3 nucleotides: TGTGCCAGCAGCTCGAATCGAGACCGAGATTCCAAAAACATTCAGTACTTC. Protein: CASSSNRDRDSKNIQYF.

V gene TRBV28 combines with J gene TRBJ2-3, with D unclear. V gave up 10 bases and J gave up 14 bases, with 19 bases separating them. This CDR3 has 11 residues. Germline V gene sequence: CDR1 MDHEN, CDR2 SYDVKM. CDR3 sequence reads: CATQTSLRGYF. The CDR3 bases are TGTGCCACCCAGACCTCGCTCCGAGGGTATTTT.

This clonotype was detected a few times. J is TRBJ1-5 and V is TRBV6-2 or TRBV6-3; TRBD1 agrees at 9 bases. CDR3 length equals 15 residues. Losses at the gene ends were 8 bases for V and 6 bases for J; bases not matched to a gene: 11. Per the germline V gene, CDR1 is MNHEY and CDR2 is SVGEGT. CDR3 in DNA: TGTGCCAGCCTACCCGACAGGGGGTCTAGTCAGCCCCAGCATTTT. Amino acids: CASLPDRGSSQPQHF.

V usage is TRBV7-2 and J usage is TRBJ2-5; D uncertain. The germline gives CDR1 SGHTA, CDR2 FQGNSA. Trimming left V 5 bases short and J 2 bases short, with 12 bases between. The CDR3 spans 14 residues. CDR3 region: CASSRRTAQETQYF. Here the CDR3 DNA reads TGTGCCAGCAGCCGTCGGACGGCTCAAGAGACCCAGTACTTC.

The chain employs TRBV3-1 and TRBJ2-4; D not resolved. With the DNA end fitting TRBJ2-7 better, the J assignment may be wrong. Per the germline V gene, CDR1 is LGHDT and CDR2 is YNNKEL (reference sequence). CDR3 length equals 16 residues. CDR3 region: CASSQDRSWMRCEQYF. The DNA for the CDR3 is TGTGCCAGCAGCCAAGATAGGTCCTGGATGCGGTGCGAGCAGTACTTC.

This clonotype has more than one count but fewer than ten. The CDR3 region has the DNA TGCAGTGCTAGAGTGTGGGGACAGCTAGCCAAAAACATTCAGTACTTC. Residues: CSARVWGQLAKNIQYF. The chain combines TRBV20-1 with TRBJ2-4, with 7 bases that match TRBD1. CDR1 DFQATT and CDR2 SNEGSKA come from the germline V gene (reference sequence). This CDR3 contains 16 residues. The junction had 6 bases not matched to a gene; V was cut back by 1 base and J by 0 bases.

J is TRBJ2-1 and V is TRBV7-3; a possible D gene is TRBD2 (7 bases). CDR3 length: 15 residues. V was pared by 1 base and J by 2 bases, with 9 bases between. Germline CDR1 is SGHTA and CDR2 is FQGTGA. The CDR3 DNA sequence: TGTGCCAGCAGCTTAAAGGGGGGGACCTACAATGAGCAGTTCTTC. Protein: CASSLKGGTYNEQFF.

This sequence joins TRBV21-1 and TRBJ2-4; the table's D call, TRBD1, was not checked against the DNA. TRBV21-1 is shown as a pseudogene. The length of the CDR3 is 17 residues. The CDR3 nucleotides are TGTGCCAGCAGCAATAAAGAGGGGCTTGAGGCCAAAAACATTCAGTACTTC. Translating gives CASSNKEGLEAKNIQYF.

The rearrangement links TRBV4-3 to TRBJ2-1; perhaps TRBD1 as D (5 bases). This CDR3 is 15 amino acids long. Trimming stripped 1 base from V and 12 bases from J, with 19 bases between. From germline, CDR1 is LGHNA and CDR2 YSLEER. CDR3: CASSQALGRAVAQFF. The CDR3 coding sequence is TGCGCCAGCAGCCAAGCCCTAGGCAGGGCGGTAGCGCAGTTCTTC.

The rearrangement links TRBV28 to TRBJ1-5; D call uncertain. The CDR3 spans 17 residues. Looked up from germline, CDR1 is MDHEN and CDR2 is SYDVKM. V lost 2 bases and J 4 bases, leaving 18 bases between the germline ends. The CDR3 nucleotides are TGTGCCAGCAGTTTAAGTATGGGTCAGGTCGGAAATCAGCCCCAGCATTTT. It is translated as CASSLSMGQVGNQPQHF.

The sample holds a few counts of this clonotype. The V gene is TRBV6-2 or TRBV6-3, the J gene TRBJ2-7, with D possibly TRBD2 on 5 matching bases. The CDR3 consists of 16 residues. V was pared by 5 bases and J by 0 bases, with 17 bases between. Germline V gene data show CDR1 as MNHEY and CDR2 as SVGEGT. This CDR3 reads CASSPLRGKSSYEQYF. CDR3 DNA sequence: TGTGCCAGCAGTCCGCTCCGGGGAAAGAGCTCCTACGAGCAGTACTTC.

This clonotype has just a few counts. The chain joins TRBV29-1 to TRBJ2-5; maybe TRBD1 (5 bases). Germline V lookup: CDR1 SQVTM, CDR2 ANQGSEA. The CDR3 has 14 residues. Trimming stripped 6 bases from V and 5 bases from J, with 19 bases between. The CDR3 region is CSVRKDSLGETQYF. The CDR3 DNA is TGCAGCGTACGCAAAGACAGTCTCGGCGAGACCCAGTACTTC.